Below, 20 T cell receptor beta chains from the same sample are listed, as sequenced in a study of blood T cells in healthy people across ages. PCR was performed a second time for about 6 to 12 cycles using a sample-barcoded 5' primer and a J-beta primer mix. TCRdb called the 5' RACE reads again in MiXCR, with one record for every CDR3 protein. The repertoire consists of 600,000 to 1,000,000 distinct CDR3 sequences, with about 62% occurring once and the leading ten covering around 20%. Input material: blood. Receptors originate from a man aged 30 to 45 in good health.

J is TRBJ1-1 and V is TRBV14; 8 nucleotides agree with TRBD1. V shed 4 bases, J shed 5 bases, and the junction held 6 bases outside the gene matches. Per the germline V gene, CDR1 is SGHDN and CDR2 is FVKESK. The CDR3 runs 14 residues. CDR3 in amino acids: CASSRNRQGTEAFF. In DNA form, the CDR3 reads TGTGCCAGCAGCCGCAATAGACAGGGGACTGAAGCTTTCTTT.

Only one count was recorded for this clonotype. The germline gene is not matched at one end of the junction; a read error may be the cause. The chain has TRBV20-1 and TRBJ2-3; possible D gene TRBD2, 7 bases. The CDR3 covers 13 residues. Germline V gene sequence: CDR1 DFQATT, CDR2 SNEGSKA (reference sequence). The CDR3 nucleotides are TGCAGTACTAGGGGGGGAAACACAGATACGCAGTATTTT. This translates into CSTRGGNTDTQYF.

This sequence joins TRBV6-1 and TRBJ2-7, with D possibly matching TRBD1 (5 bases). Trimming stripped 8 bases from V and 7 bases from J, with 18 bases between. Germline V gene data show CDR1 as MNHNS and CDR2 as SASEGT. The CDR3 covers 13 residues. The CDR3 DNA sequence: TGTGCCAGCGAAGCAGTAGGGGTTTGGGAGCAGTACTTC. It is translated as CASEAVGVWEQYF.

This clonotype has a handful of counts. The CDR3 here is CASSERTGANTGELFF. In DNA form, the CDR3 reads TGCGCCAGCAGCGAACGGACAGGGGCGAACACCGGGGAGCTGTTTTTT. The V call is TRBV5-1, the J call TRBJ2-2, with 9 bases matching TRBD1. The ends lost 4 bases at V and 0 bases at J; junction bases unmatched: 4. CDR3 length: 16 amino acids. Germline-derived CDR1 and CDR2 are SGHRS and YFSETQ.

This chain uses TRBV15 with TRBJ2-1; D remains unclear. CDR3 length: 16 residues. Germline V CDR1 and CDR2: LNHNV, YYDKDF (reference sequence). Trimming cost V 1 base and J 4 bases, with 14 bases left between them. CDR3 DNA: TGTGCCACCAGCAGAGCTGCCCCCGCACCATACAATGAGCAGTTCTTC. Protein: CATSRAAPAPYNEQFF.

Of note for this clonotype: Its ends do not fully match the called genes, so a read error is possible. The chain combines TRBV7-2 with TRBJ2-1; maybe TRBD1 (6 bases). The CDR3 is 15 residues long. CDR1 is SGHTA, CDR2 FQGNSA, per germline. The CDR3 coding sequence is TGTGCCAGTAGCTTGGCTACGGACAGCTACAATGAGCAGTTCTTC. Its translation is CASSLATDSYNEQFF.

The chain joins TRBV29-1 to TRBJ1-1, with a tentative D call TRBD1 (6 bases). V lost 5 bases, J lost 6 bases, and 16 bases lay in between. The CDR3 consists of 13 residues. Looked up from germline, CDR1 is SQVTM and CDR2 is ANQGSEA. The CDR3 DNA reads as TGCAGCGTTACACAGGGACGAAACGCTGAAGCTTTCTTT. It translates to CSVTQGRNAEAFF.

For this clonotype: Germline is not matched at one junction end, which may reflect a read error. The chain joins TRBV13 to TRBJ1-5; no definite D call. The germline gives CDR1 PRHDT, CDR2 FYEKMQ (reference sequence). The CDR3 contains 14 residues. The CDR3 loop is CVSALEGTNQPQHF. The CDR3 DNA is TGTGTCAGCGCGTTGGAGGGAACCAATCAGCCCCAGCATTTT.

The chain recombines TRBV7-2 with TRBJ1-2; D is unclear. This CDR3 spans 13 amino acids. Germline CDR1 SGHTA, CDR2 FQGNSA. V lost 7 bases and J lost 0, with 9 bases in between. DNA for the CDR3: TGTGCCAGCAACTATGGGCCTAACTATGGCTACACCTTC. Protein sequence: CASNYGPNYGYTF.

This sequence joins TRBV27 and TRBJ2-7, with 10 bases fitting TRBD1. Trimming cost V 7 bases and J 2 bases; bases outside gene matches: 5. CDR1 MNHEY and CDR2 SMNVEV come from the germline V gene (reference sequence). The CDR3 spans 14 residues. In DNA, the CDR3 is TGTGCCAGCAAGACAGGGGGCATCCCCTACGAGCAGTACTTC. Amino acids: CASKTGGIPYEQYF.

The chain is built from TRBV11-2 and TRBJ2-5; perhaps D is TRBD1 or TRBD2 (6 bases each). The CDR3 contains 16 residues. The V gene's germline CDR1 is SGHAT and CDR2 FQNNGV. V lost 2 bases, J lost 5 bases, and 18 bases lay in between. The CDR3 DNA is TGTGCCAGCAGCTTAAACCCAGCGGGTCAGGGGGAGACCCAGTACTTC. Its protein product is CASSLNPAGQGETQYF. Together with reference TRBV11-2 and TRBJ2-5, the CDR3 gives the full variable domain: EAGVAQSPRYKIIEKRQSVAFWCNPISGHATLYWYQQILGQGPKLLIQFQNNGVVDDSQLPKDRFSAERLKGVDSTLKIQPAKLEDSAVYLCASSLNPAGQGETQYFGPGTRLLVL.

This clonotype was seen more than once but under ten times. The rearrangement links TRBV12-3 or TRBV12-4 to TRBJ2-4; D is undetermined. This CDR3 contains 12 residues. The ends were cut back, 6 bases at V and 13 bases at J, with 16 bases in the middle. This CDR3 reads CASSPAGRLQYF. In DNA, the CDR3 is TGTGCCAGCAGCCCGGCAGGTCGGCTACAGTACTTC.

This clonotype was observed a few times. V gene TRBV9 combines with J gene TRBJ2-5, with TRBD2 matching over 12 bases. In germline, CDR1 is SGDLS, CDR2 YYNGEE. CDR3 length equals 17 residues. Trimming removed 0 bases from V and 5 bases from J; junction bases left unmatched: 8. Here the CDR3 DNA reads TGTGCCAGCAGCGTAGGGGCTAGCGGGGGGGCCATGGAGACCCAGTACTTC. Its translation: CASSVGASGGAMETQYF.

V is TRBV30 and J is TRBJ1-1; a possible D gene is TRBD1 (5 bases). The CDR3 contains 14 residues. Germline CDR1 is GTSNPN and CDR2 is SVGIG (reference sequence). Trimming shortened V by 4 bases and J by 8 bases, and 20 bases separated the two germline ends. The CDR3 DNA sequence: TGTGCCTGGAATCAGGGACTAATTAACGAGGAAGCTTTCTTT. As protein: CAWNQGLINEEAFF. The full variable domain, completed using reference TRBV30 and TRBJ1-1, is SQTIHQWPATLVQPVGSPLSLECTVEGTSNPNLYWYRQAAGRGLQLLFYSVGIGQISSEVPQNLSASRPQDRQFILSSKKLLLSDSGFYLCAWNQGLINEEAFFGQGTRLTVV.

This chain joins TRBV7-2 and TRBJ2-1; D is unresolved. The DNA end is a closer match to TRBJ2-7, so the J assignment may be wrong. Germline V lookup: CDR1 SGHTA, CDR2 FQGNSA. The CDR3 covers 11 residues. The CDR3 region has the DNA TGTGCCAGCAGCTTCTTCAATGAGCAGTACTTC. It encodes CASSFFNEQYF.

The V and J genes are TRBV5-1 and TRBJ1-2; D is unclear. Trimming pared 1 base from V and 5 bases from J, leaving 9 bases between. Germline CDR1 is SGHRS and CDR2 is YFSETQ. The CDR3 totals 13 residues. The CDR3 region has the DNA TGCGCCAGCAGCTTGAGGGAGAGATATGGCTACACCTTC. Its translation: CASSLRERYGYTF.

The chain is built from TRBV5-6 and TRBJ2-5, with 8 bases matching TRBD1. The V segment lost 4 bases and the J segment 4 bases; nucleotides outside the gene matches: 6. Germline V gene sequence: CDR1 SGHDT, CDR2 YYEEEE. The CDR3 has 14 amino acids. CDR3 bases: TGTGCCAGCAGCGTGGACAGGGTGTCAGAGACCCAGTACTTC. As protein: CASSVDRVSETQYF.

This rearrangement joins TRBV4-2 to TRBJ2-7; 7 bases are shared with TRBD1. Per the germline V gene, CDR1 is LGHNA and CDR2 is YNFKEQ. Trimming at V came to 4 bases and at J to 3 bases, leaving 6 bases not matched to a gene. The CDR3 has 14 amino acids. CDR3 DNA sequence: TGTGCCAGCAGCCTCAGACAGGGTGGCTACGAGCAGTACTTC. Translation: CASSLRQGGYEQYF.

The V and J genes are TRBV11-2 and TRBJ1-3; D is undetermined. Germline values: CDR1 SGHAT, CDR2 FQNNGV. The CDR3 contains 13 residues. V gave up 3 bases and J gave up 2 bases, with 5 bases separating them. DNA for the CDR3: TGTGCCAGCAGCTTGTCAGCTGGAAACACCATATATTTT. Amino acids: CASSLSAGNTIYF.

The chain has TRBV6-2 or TRBV6-3 and TRBJ2-4; TRBD1 aligns across 8 bases. Per germline, CDR1 MNHEY and CDR2 SVGEGT. The CDR3 extends over 14 amino acids. The V gene end was trimmed by 7 bases and the J gene end by 8 bases; junction bases not matched to a gene: 10. CDR3 coding DNA: TGTGCCAGCACCACGGCAGGGGGCCGCCACATTCAGTACTTC. It translates to CASTTAGGRHIQYF.